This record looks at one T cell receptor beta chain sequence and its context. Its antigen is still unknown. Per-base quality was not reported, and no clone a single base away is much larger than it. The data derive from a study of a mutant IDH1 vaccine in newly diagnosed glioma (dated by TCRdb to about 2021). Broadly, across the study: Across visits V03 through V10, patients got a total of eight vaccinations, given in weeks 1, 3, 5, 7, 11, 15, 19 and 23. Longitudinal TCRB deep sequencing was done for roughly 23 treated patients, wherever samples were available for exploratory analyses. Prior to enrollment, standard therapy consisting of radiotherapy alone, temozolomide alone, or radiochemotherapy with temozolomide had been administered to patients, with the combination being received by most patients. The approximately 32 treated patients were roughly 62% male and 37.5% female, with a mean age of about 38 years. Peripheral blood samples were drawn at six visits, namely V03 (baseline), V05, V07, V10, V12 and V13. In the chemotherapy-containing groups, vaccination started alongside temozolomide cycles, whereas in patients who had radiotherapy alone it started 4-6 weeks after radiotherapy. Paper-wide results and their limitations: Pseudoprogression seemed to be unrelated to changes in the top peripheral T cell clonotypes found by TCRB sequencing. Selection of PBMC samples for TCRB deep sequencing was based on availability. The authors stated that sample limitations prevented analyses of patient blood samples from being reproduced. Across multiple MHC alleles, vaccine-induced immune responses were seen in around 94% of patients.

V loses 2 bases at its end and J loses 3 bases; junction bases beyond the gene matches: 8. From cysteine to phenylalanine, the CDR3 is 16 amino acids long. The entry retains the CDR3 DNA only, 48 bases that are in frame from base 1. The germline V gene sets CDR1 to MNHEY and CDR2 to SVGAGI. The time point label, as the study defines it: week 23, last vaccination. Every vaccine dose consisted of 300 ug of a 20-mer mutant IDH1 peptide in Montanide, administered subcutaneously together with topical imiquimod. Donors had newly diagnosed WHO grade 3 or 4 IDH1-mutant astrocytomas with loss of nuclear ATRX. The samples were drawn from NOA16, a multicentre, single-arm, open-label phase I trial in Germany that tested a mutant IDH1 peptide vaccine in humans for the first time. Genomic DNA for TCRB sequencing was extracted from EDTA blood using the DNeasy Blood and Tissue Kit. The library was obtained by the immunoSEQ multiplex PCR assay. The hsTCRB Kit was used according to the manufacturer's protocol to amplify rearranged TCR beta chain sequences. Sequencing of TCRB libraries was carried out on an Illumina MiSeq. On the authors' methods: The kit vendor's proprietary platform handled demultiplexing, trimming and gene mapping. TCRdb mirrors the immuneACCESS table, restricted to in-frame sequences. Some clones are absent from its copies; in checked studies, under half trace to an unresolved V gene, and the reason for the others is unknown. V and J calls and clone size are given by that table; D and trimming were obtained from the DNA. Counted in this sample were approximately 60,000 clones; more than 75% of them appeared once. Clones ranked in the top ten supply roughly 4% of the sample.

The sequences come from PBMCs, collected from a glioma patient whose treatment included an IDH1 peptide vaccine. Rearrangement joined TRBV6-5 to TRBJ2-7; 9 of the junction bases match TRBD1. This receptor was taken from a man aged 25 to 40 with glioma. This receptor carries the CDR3 CASSYRFTGGDYEQYF. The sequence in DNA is TGTGCCAGCAGTTACCGGTTCACAGGGGGCGACTACGAGCAGTACTTC.